These T cell receptor beta chains were read from a single sample in a study of blood T cell repertoires in COVID-19. Sequencing used immunoSEQ multiplex PCR; TCRdb keeps in-frame clones, though not all of them. The sample carries tens of thousands of clones, about four fifths recorded once. The specimen sequenced was peripheral blood. These receptors came from a woman older than 75 with active or convalescent COVID-19. Both conserved end residues are part of each CDR3. Each record gives: clone size, V gene, D gene, J gene, CDR3 protein, CDR3 DNA. The D gene is left open where the match is weak. For some rows the clone size is stated as once, few or many, or as a class when expanded; others skip it.

>-|TRBV5-1|-|TRBJ2-5
CASSLGDQETQYF
TGCGCCAGCAGCTTGGGCGACCAAGAGACCCAGTACTTC
>-|TRBV28|-|TRBJ1-6
CASSLSVLSYNSPLHF
TGTGCCAGCAGTTTATCGGTCCTTAGTTATAATTCACCCCTCCACTTT
>once|TRBV3-1/TRBV3-2|TRBD1|TRBJ1-5
CASSPTGVNQPQHF
TGTGCCAGCAGCCCTACAGGGGTCAATCAGCCCCAGCATTTT
>-|TRBV11-2|TRBD2|TRBJ2-1
CASSFQRGAGNEQFF
TGTGCCAGCAGCTTTCAGCGGGGGGCGGGTAATGAGCAGTTCTTC
>-|TRBV19|TRBD2|TRBJ2-2
CASSTSLAGGPGELFF
TGTGCCAGTAGTACTTCACTAGCGGGGGGGCCCGGGGAGCTGTTTTTT
>-|TRBV7-3|TRBD1|TRBJ1-2
CASSLGQRTGYTF
TGTGCCAGCAGCTTGGGACAGAGGACTGGCTACACCTTC
>-|TRBV7-9|-|TRBJ2-7
CASSLGETYEQYF
TGTGCCAGCAGCTTAGGAGAAACCTACGAGCAGTACTTC
>few|TRBV7-6|-|TRBJ2-1
CASSPSQDEQFF
TGTGCCAGCAGCCCCTCCCAGGATGAGCAGTTCTTC
>-|TRBV5-4|-|TRBJ2-7
CASTRTGSGEQYF
TGTGCCAGCACCAGAACAGGGTCGGGAGAGCAGTACTTC
>-|TRBV15|TRBD1|TRBJ1-2
CATSSRQGLDYGYTF
TGTGCCACCAGCAGTCGACAGGGATTGGACTATGGCTACACCTTC
>-|TRBV28|TRBD1|TRBJ2-1
CASSLGTGSYNEQFF
TGTGCCAGCAGTTTAGGGACAGGATCCTACAATGAGCAGTTCTTC
>-|TRBV7-3|TRBD2|TRBJ2-3
CASSLTGLADTQYF
TGTGCCAGCAGCTTAACCGGACTAGCAGATACGCAGTATTTT
>-|TRBV27|-|TRBJ1-6
CASSPPSSYNSPLHF
TGTGCCAGCAGTCCCCCCAGCTCCTATAATTCACCCCTCCACTTT
>-|TRBV5-1|TRBD1|TRBJ1-5
CASSPLRGPRSQHF
TGCGCCAGCAGCCCCTTAAGGGGGCCTAGGTCCCAGCATTTT
>-|TRBV6-5|TRBD1|TRBJ1-1
CASRKPGQGNTEAFF
TGTGCCAGCAGAAAACCGGGACAGGGGAACACTGAAGCTTTCTTT